The entry that follows covers one T cell receptor (beta chain) sequence. In the original workflow: How many nucleated cells were present was estimated from reference gene primer amplification. TCRdb keeps only in-frame clones here, not all; method: immunoSEQ multiplex PCR. That table supplies the V and J calls and clone size; D and trimming were determined from the DNA. The table has roughly 370,000 clones, around nine tenths seen once; the top ten hold roughly a tenth. Looked up from germline, CDR1 is MNHEY and CDR2 is SMNVEV (reference sequence). The CDR3 runs to 15 residues. With V trimmed by 5 bases and J by 3 bases, 8 bases remained unmatched. The sample belongs to a study of blood T cell repertoires in COVID-19. All enrollees were roughly 18 to 89 years old and from under 25 US areas.

The sample consisted of PBMCs or T cells enriched from blood (not recorded which). This clonotype was obtained from a woman between 50 and 59 years old who had recovered from COVID-19. The genes are TRBV27 and TRBJ2-7; 9 nucleotides agree with TRBD1. The CDR3 here is CASSTRTGEVYEQYF. The DNA for the CDR3 is TGTGCCAGCAGTACTCGGACAGGGGAGGTCTACGAGCAGTACTTC.